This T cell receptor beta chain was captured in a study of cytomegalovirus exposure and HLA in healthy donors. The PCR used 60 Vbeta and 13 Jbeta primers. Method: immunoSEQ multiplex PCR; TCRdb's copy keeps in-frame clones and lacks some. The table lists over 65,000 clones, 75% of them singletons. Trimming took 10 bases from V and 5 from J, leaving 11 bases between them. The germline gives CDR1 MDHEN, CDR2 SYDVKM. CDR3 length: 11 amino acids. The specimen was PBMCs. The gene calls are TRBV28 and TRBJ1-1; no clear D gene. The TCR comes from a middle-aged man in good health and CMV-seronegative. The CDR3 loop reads CAIRGRTEAFF. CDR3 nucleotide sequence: TGTGCCATCAGAGGGAGGACTGAAGCTTTCTTT.